This T cell receptor beta chain was obtained from a study of read filtering for tumor transcriptome and immune sequencing (dated by TCRdb to 2020 to 2021). Some background on the complete study: The cohort had 17 male and approximately 15 female patients with a mean age of around 70 years, ranging from roughly 45 to 90. By revised international staging, eight or nine patients were R-ISS I, some 16 were R-ISS II and about seven were R-ISS III. After DNase treatment, whole-transcriptome libraries were prepared with the TruSeq RNA Access Library Prep Kit. TCR-region mapped reads per sample ranged from about 4.05 to 11 million with IR-seq versus only roughly 75 to 1273 with RNA-seq. Using the same bone marrow samples, the study compared TCR repertoires obtained by targeted immune repertoire sequencing with those obtained by bulk whole-transcriptome sequencing. One of the main goals was to work out a read-filtering strategy for immune repertoire data, in particular whether clonotypes backed by only a single read should be removed.

As concerns this clonotype: Its antigen is still unknown. No base qualities exist here, and no much larger clone lies one base off it.

Each patient had bone marrow sampled at the time of active disease. Bone marrow mononuclear cells were isolated by Ficoll-Hypaque density gradient centrifugation. CD138-negative cells were obtained by negative selection after labeling with CD138 magnetic microbeads on a MACS separator, removing myeloma plasma cells. The purity of the isolated cells was checked by flow cytometry with CD138 antibodies on an Attune NxT. Total RNA was extracted with TRIzol reagent and quantified with a NanoDrop spectrophotometer. For each patient, paired RNA-seq and IR-seq were run on the CD138-negative bone marrow sample from that patient. Study-wide conclusions, independent of this receptor: Removing single-read clonotypes increased the correlation between IR-seq and RNA-seq shared clonotype proportions. Single-read clonotypes made up about 87% of clonotypes but 3.5% to 4.5% of total reads in IR-seq, and roughly three quarters of clonotypes and approximately 47% of reads in RNA-seq. The sorted CD138-negative fraction was not purified T cells but a mixed bone marrow immune population. Compared with RNA-seq, IR-seq captured clonotypes at much higher depth and more reliably, and a smaller IR-seq throughput was enough to identify most shared clonotypes.

Starting from around 420 ng RNA, TCR libraries were constructed with the Immunoverse kit using molecular barcoded adaptors that cover the alpha/delta and beta/gamma chains. TCR library preparation used the same RNA that was used for transcriptome sequencing. Sequencing of the TCR libraries was done on an Illumina HiSeq 4000 with 2 x 150 cycles. The authors' analysis ran thus. Using MiXCR, which included quality filtering and error correction, TCR reads were aligned to human V, D, J and C references and then assembled into CDR3 clonotypes. Clonotype counts and gene usage diversity were analyzed with the tcR package in R. For inspection of raw mapping reads, RNA-seq reads were mapped by STAR aligner version 2.5.3a onto GRCh37 of the human genome. To test how sequencing depth affected the clonotypes detected, IR-seq fastq files were randomly downsampled with Seqtk 1.3. TCRdb reprocessed the public reads (quality trimming at Q25 with fastp, clone calling with MiXCR) and kept in-frame beta chains. When rows share a CDR3 protein, they turn into one entry using the most common DNA and genes. TCRdb's processing, not the authors', yielded these V and J calls. Within this sample are more than 30,000 distinct CDR3 sequences, with around 15% of them counted one time only. The top ten clones comprise 18% of the sample.

The junction shows trimming of 7 bases on V and 3 bases on J, plus 6 bases between the germline ends. The CDR3 runs 12 amino acids, cysteine and phenylalanine included. Just CDR3 DNA is preserved here, 36 bases in frame from base 1. From a lookup of the germline V gene, CDR1 and CDR2 are LGHNT and FRNRAP. This TCR was recovered from a donor at least 40 years old with multiple myeloma. In this chain, TRBV12-5 is recombined with TRBJ2-2; the D gene is not confidently resolved. Sequenced sample: a population of CD138-negative cells sorted from bone marrow. Read against the paper, the sample's cell subset or site label means: bone marrow mononuclear cells depleted of CD138+ plasma/myeloma cells by negative magnetic selection. The CDR3 protein: CASVIYTGELFF. At the DNA level, the sequence is TGTGCTAGTGTTATTTACACCGGGGAGCTGTTTTTT.